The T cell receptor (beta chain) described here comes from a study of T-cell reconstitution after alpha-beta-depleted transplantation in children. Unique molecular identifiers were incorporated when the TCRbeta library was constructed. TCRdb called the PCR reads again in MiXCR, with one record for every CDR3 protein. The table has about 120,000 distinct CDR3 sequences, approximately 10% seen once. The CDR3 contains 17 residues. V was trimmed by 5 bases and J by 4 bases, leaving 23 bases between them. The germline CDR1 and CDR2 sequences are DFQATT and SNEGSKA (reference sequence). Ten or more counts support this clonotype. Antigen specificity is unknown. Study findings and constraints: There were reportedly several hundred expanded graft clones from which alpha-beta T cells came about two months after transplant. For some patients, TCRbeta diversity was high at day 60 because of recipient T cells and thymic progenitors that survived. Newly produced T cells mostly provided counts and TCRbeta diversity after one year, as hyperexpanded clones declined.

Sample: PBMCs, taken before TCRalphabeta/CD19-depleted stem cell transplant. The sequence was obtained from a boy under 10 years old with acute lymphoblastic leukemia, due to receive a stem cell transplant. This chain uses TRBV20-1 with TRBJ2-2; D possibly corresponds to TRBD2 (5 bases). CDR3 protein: CSAAPYSGRRGTGELFF. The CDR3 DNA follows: TGCAGTGCTGCACCCTACTCTGGGAGACGCGGCACCGGGGAGCTGTTTTTT.